These 7 T cell receptor beta chains share one sample of origin, sequenced in a study of response to subunit inactivated influenza vaccine. MiXCR, applied by TCRdb to the RT-PCR reads, yields one record per CDR3 protein. Of roughly 550,000 distinct CDR3 sequences detected, around 25% appear once; the ten largest clones hold approximately 3%. These data were likewise used in another study, on T cells expressing NK-cell markers. According to that study: As the method of synthesis, 5'RACE template switching with UMIs yielded TCR beta cDNA.

The sequencing used CD4+ T cells sorted from PBMCs, collected 12 days after vaccination. Source of these receptors: a man in his forties or fifties who received an inactivated influenza vaccine.

This chain links TRBV6-2 or TRBV6-3 with TRBJ2-7; D is perhaps TRBD2 (5 bases). Germline CDR1 and CDR2: MNHEY and SVGEGT. Between the trimmed V and J ends, which lost 2 bases and 3 bases, there was a span of 20 bases. CDR3 length equals 17 residues. This CDR3 reads CASSYPGERITHYEQYF. The CDR3 DNA sequence: TGTGCCAGCAGTTACCCGGGCGAGCGGATCACGCACTACGAGCAGTACTTC.

The table lists this clonotype with a few counts. The rearrangement links TRBV15 to TRBJ1-5; D is unresolved. Trimming cost V 1 base and J 4 bases, with 8 bases left between them. Germline CDR1 LNHNV, CDR2 YYDKDF (reference sequence). This CDR3 region has 14 residues. In DNA, the CDR3 is TGTGCCACCAGCAGAGTTGCCGGGAATCAGCCCCAGCATTTT. This sequence encodes CATSRVAGNQPQHF.

In this sample, this clonotype turned up a few times. The rearrangement links TRBV6-5 to TRBJ1-6; weak D call: TRBD1 (6 bases). Germline V lookup: CDR1 MNHEY, CDR2 SVGAGI. The length of the CDR3 is 15 residues. With 1 base removed from V and 10 bases from J, the gap between germline ends came to 14 bases. The DNA of the CDR3 is TGTGCCAGCAGTTACTTCGAGGGGGACAAGTCACCCCTCCACTTT. Translating it yields CASSYFEGDKSPLHF.

This rearrangement joins TRBV12-3 or TRBV12-4 to TRBJ2-1, with a tentative D call TRBD1 (6 bases). Trimming cost V 0 bases and J 1 base, with 13 bases left between them. This CDR3 comprises 17 residues. The CDR3 protein is CASSLAQGGKSYNEQFF. The CDR3 DNA follows: TGTGCCAGCAGTTTAGCGCAAGGGGGTAAATCCTACAATGAGCAGTTCTTC.

The sample holds a few counts of this clonotype. The chain combines TRBV2 with TRBJ2-1, with D unclear. CDR1 SNHLY and CDR2 FYNNEI come from the germline V gene. This CDR3 has 13 amino acids. Trimming removed 6 bases from V and 4 bases from J, with 10 bases in between. The CDR3 coding sequence is TGTGCCAGCAGCCGCGACCAATACAATGAGCAGTTCTTC. Protein sequence: CASSRDQYNEQFF.

As DNA, the CDR3 is TGTGCCATCAGTGAGTCGGGGGGGACCAGGGGGAAGTCAGCACTCAATGAGCAGTTCTTC. This encodes CAISESGGTRGKSALNEQFF. The rearrangement links TRBV10-3 to TRBJ2-1; the D gene could be TRBD1 or TRBD2 (7 bases each). V lost 0 bases to trimming and J lost 6 bases, with 27 bases between them. Germline V gene data show CDR1 as ENHRY and CDR2 as SYGVKD. The CDR3 length is 20 residues.

This clonotype has only a few counts. V and J are TRBV12-3 or TRBV12-4 and TRBJ2-7; no definite D call. Trimming took 6 bases from V and 1 from J, leaving 13 bases between them. The CDR3 length is 14 residues. CDR3 DNA: TGTGCCAGCAGACTTTACCTCCAATCCTACGAGCAGTACTTC. Its translation is CASRLYLQSYEQYF.